The clone carrying this T cell receptor beta chain was picked up one time. Its antigen remains unidentified. These data are taken from a study of OX40 agonist ivuxolimab in advanced cancers. Study background: All patients had ivuxolimab intravenously every 2 weeks at 0.01 to 10 mg/kg. Each dose-escalation patient presented with hepatocellular carcinoma, melanoma, renal cell or head and neck cancer. Anti-PD-1, anti-PD-L1 or anti-CTLA-4 therapy given earlier was allowed, and 40% had some.

CDR1 is SGHTA, CDR2 FQGNSA, per germline. CDR3 length: 12 amino acids. Trimming took off 2 bases at V and 9 bases at J, with 7 bases between the two ends. Study-wide results and caveats: At 0.1 to 3.0 mg/kg, CD4+ and CD8+ blood T cells expanded clonally by week 6.

The repertoire was sequenced with immunoSEQ multiplex PCR; TCRdb's copy has only in-frame clones and lacks some. This table holds tens of thousands of clones, around 84% found once. Sequenced material: CD4+ or CD8+ T cells sorted from blood, taken in a trial of the OX40 agonist ivuxolimab. This sequence joins TRBV7-2 and TRBJ2-2, with D unclear. The TCR sequence derives from an adult with an advanced solid tumor such as melanoma, head and neck, liver or kidney cancer. CDR3 nucleotide sequence: TGTGCCAGCAGCTTATTAGGAAGGGAGCTGTTTTTT. As protein: CASSLLGRELFF. The complete variable domain, with remaining parts taken from reference TRBV7-2 and TRBJ2-2, reads GAGVSQSPSNKVTEKGKDVELRCDPISGHTALYWYRQSLGQGLEFLIYFQGNSAPDKSGLPSDRFSAERTGGSVSTLTIQRTQQEDSAVYLCASSLLGRELFFGEGSRLTVL.